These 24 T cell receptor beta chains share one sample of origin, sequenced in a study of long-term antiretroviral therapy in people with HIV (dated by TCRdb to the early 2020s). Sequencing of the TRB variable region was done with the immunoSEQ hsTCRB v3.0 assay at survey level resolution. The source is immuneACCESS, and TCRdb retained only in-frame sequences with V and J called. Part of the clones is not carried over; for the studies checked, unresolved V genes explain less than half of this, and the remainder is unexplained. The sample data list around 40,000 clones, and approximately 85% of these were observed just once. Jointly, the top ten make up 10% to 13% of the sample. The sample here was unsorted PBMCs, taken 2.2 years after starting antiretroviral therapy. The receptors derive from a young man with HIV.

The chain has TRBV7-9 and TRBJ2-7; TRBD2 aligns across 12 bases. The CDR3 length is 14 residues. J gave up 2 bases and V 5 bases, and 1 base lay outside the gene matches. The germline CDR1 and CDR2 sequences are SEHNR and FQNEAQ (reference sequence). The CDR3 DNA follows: TGTGCCAGCAGCCGACTAGCGGGAGCCTACGAGCAGTACTTC. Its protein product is CASSRLAGAYEQYF.

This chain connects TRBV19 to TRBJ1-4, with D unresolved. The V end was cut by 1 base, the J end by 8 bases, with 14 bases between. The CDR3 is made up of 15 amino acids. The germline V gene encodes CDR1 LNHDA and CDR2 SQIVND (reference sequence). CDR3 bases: TGTGCCAGTAGTATAGCGGGCAGCCTCTACGAAAAACTGTTTTTT. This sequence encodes CASSIAGSLYEKLFF.

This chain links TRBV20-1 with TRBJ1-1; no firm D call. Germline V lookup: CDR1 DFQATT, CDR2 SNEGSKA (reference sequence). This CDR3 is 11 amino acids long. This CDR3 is CTAHLNTEAFF. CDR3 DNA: TGCACCGCTCATTTGAACACTGAAGCTTTCTTT.

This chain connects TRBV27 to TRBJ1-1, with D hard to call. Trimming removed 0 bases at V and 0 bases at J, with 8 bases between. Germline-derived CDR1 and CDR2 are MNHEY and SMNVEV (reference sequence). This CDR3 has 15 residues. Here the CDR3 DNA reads TGTGCCAGCAGTTTATCCCCAGCGATGAACACTGAAGCTTTCTTT. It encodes CASSLSPAMNTEAFF.

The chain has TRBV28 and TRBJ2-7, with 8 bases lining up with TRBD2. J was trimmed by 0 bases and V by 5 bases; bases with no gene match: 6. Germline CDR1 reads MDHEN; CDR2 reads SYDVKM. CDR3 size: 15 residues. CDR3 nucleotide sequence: TGTGCCAGCAGTCTACTAGCGGCGAGCTCCTACGAGCAGTACTTC. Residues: CASSLLAASSYEQYF.

The DNA of the CDR3 is TGTGCCAGCAGTTATCAAGGGACGAACCCCGTCGTTGGCTACGAGCAGTACTTC. Translation gives CASSYQGTNPVVGYEQYF. The V gene is TRBV27, the J gene TRBJ2-7; D may match TRBD1 or TRBD2 (5 bases each). V was cut by 4 bases and J by 3 bases, with 25 bases left in between. CDR3 length equals 18 residues. Germline V gene lookup returns CDR1 MNHEY and CDR2 SMNVEV (reference sequence).

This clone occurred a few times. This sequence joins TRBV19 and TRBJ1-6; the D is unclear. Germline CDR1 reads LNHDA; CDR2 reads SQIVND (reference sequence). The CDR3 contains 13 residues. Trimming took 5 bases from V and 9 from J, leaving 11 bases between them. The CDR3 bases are TGTGCCAGTAGTCTCCCACAACCTTCACCCCTCCACTTT. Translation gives CASSLPQPSPLHF.

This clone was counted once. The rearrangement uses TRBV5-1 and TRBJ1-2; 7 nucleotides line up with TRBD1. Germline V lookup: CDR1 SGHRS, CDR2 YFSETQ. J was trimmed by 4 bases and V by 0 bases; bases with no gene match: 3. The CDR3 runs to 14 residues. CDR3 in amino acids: CASSLEEGAYGYTF. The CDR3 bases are TGCGCCAGCAGCTTGGAGGAGGGGGCCTATGGCTACACCTTC.

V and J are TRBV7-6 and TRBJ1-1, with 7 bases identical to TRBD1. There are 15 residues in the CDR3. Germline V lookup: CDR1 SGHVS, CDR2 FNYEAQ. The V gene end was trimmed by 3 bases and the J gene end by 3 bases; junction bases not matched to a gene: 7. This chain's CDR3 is CASSFGQGGDTEAFF. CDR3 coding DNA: TGTGCCAGCAGCTTCGGTCAGGGGGGCGACACTGAAGCTTTCTTT.

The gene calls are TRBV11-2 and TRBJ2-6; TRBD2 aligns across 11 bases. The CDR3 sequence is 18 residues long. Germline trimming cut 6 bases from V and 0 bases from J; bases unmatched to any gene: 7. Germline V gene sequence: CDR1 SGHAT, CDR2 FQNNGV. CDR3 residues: CASSSGLAGSSGANVLTF. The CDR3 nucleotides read TGTGCCAGCAGTTCCGGACTAGCGGGTAGCTCTGGGGCCAACGTCCTGACTTTC.

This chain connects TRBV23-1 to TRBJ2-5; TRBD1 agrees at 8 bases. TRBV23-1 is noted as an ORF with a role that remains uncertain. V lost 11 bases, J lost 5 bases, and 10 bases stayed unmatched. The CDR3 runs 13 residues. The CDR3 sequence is CAGDTGGVETQYF. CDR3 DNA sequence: TGCGCCGGGGATACAGGGGGAGTGGAGACCCAGTACTTC.

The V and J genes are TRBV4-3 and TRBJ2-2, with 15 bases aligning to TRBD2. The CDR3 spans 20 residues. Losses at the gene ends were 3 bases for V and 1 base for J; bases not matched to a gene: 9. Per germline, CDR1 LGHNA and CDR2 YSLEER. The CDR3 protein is CASSHFVGLAGGMNTGELFF. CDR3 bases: TGCGCCAGCAGCCACTTCGTAGGACTAGCGGGAGGGATGAACACCGGGGAGCTGTTTTTT.

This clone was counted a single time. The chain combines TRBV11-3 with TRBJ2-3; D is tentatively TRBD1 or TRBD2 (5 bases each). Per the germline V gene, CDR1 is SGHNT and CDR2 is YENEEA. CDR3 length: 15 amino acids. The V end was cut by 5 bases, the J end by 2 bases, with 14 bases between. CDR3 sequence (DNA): TGTGCCAGCAGCGCAGGGACGGAACACACAGATACGCAGTATTTT. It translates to CASSAGTEHTDTQYF.

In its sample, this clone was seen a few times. CDR3 in DNA: TGTGCCAGCAGTCGAGGCAGGGGACTTAATAATTCACCCCTCCACTTT. Its translation is CASSRGRGLNNSPLHF. The V call is TRBV2, the J call TRBJ1-6, with D perhaps matching TRBD1 (6 bases). Germline CDR1 reads SNHLY; CDR2 reads FYNNEI. The ends were cut back, 5 bases at V and 5 bases at J, with 16 bases in the middle. The CDR3 spans 16 residues.

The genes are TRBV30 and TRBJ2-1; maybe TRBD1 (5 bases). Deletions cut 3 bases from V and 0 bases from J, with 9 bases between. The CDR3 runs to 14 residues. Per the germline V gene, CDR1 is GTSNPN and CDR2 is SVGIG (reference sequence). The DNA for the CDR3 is TGTGCCTGGAGGGGGCGCAGCTCCTACAATGAGCAGTTCTTC. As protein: CAWRGRSSYNEQFF.

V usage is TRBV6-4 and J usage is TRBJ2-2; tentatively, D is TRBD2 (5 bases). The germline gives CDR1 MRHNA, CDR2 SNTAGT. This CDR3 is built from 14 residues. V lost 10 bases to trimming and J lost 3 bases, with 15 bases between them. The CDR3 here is CATRWESDTGELFF. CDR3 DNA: TGTGCCACCCGCTGGGAGTCAGACACCGGGGAGCTGTTTTTT.

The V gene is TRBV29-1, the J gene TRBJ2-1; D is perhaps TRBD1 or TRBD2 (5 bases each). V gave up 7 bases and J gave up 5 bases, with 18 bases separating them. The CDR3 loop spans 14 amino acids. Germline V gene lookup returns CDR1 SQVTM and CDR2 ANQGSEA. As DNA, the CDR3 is TGCAGCGCTTCCTTCCGGGACGGCGACAATGAGCAGTTCTTC. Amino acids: CSASFRDGDNEQFF.

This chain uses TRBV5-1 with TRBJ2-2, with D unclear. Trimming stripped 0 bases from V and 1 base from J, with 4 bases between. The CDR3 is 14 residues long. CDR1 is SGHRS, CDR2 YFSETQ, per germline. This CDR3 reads CASSLAGNTGELFF. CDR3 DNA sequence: TGCGCCAGCAGCTTGGCGGGGAACACCGGGGAGCTGTTTTTT.

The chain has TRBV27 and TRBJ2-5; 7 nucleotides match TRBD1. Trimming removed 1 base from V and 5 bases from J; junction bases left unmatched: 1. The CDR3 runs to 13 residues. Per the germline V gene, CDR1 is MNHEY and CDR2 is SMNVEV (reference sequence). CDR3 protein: CASSLLDRETQYF. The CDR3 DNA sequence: TGTGCCAGCAGTTTATTGGACAGGGAGACCCAGTACTTC.

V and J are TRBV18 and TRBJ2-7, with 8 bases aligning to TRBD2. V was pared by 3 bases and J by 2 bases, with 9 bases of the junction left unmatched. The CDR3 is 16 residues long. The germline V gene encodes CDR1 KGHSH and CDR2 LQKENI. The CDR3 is CASSPHITSGTYEQYF. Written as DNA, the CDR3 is TGTGCCAGCTCACCCCATATCACTAGCGGAACCTACGAGCAGTACTTC.

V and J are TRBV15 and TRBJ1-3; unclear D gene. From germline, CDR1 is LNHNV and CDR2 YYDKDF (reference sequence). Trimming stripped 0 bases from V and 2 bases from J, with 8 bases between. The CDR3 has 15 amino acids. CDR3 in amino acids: CATSRDGMAGNTIYF. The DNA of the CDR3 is TGTGCCACCAGCAGAGATGGGATGGCTGGAAACACCATATATTTT.

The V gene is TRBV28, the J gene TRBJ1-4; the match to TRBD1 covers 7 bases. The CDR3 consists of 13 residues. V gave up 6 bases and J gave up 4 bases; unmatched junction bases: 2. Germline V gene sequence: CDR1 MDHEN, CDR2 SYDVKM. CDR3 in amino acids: CASRQGNNEKLFF. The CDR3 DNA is TGTGCCAGCAGACAGGGGAATAATGAAAAACTGTTTTTT. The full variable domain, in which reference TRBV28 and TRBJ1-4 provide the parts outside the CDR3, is DVKVTQSSRYLVKRTGEKVFLECVQDMDHENMFWYRQDPGLGLRLIYFSYDVKMKEKGDIPEGYSVSREKKERFSLILESASTNQTSMYLCASRQGNNEKLFFGSGTQLSVL.

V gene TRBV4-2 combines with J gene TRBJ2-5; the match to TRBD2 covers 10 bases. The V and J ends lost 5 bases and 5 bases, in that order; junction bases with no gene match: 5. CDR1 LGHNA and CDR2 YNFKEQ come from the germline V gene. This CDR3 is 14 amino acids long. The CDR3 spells CASSVSGGWETQYF. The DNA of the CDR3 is TGTGCCAGCAGCGTTAGCGGGGGGTGGGAGACCCAGTACTTC.

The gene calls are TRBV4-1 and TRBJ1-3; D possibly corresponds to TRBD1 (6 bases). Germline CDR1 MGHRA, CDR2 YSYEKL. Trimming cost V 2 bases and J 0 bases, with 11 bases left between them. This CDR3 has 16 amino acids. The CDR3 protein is CASSQLTGFSGNTIYF. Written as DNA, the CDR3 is TGCGCCAGCAGCCAACTCACAGGGTTCTCTGGAAACACCATATATTTT.